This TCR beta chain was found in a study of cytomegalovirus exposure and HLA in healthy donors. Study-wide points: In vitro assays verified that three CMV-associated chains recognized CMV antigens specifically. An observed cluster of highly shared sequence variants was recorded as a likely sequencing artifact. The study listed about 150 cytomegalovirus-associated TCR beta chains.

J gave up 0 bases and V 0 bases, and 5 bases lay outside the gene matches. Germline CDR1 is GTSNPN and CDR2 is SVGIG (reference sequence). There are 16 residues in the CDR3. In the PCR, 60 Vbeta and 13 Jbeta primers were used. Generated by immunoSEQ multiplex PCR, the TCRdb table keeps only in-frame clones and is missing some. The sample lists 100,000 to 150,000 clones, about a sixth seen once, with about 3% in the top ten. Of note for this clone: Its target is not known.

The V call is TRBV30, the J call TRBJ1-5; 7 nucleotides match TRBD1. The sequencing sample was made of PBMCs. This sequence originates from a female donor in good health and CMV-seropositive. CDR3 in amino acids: CAWSVGTAYSNQPQHF. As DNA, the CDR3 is TGTGCCTGGAGTGTCGGGACAGCCTATAGCAATCAGCCCCAGCATTTT. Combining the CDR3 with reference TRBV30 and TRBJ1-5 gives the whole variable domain SQTIHQWPATLVQPVGSPLSLECTVEGTSNPNLYWYRQAAGRGLQLLFYSVGIGQISSEVPQNLSASRPQDRQFILSSKKLLLSDSGFYLCAWSVGTAYSNQPQHFGDGTRLSIL.